This section outlines one T cell receptor (beta chain) sequence together with its context. This CDR3 is built from 14 residues. V dropped 3 bases and J dropped 5 bases, with 10 bases sitting between them. Germline CDR1 and CDR2: LGHDT and YNNKEL (reference sequence). As originally analysed: Using reference gene primer amplification, nucleated cell counts were estimated. The repertoire was sequenced with immunoSEQ multiplex PCR; TCRdb's copy has only in-frame clones and lacks some. V, J and clone size are taken as reported in that table, and D and trimming were inferred from the DNA itself. The repertoire holds approximately 170,000 clones, 80% to 90% seen once, with 7% to 10% in the top ten. These data belong to a study of blood T cell repertoires in COVID-19. In the study overall: COVID-19 samples collected from the United States, Italy and Spain covered acute and convalescent phases. Sample material is recorded as cDNA or gDNA derived from T cells, B-cell-depleted T cells, or PBMCs.

Sequenced: peripheral blood. The clonotype comes from a man between 50 and 59 years old with active or convalescent COVID-19. The rearrangement links TRBV3-1 (or the pseudogene TRBV3-2) to TRBJ2-2; D is possibly TRBD2 (6 bases). CDR3 sequence (DNA): TGTGCCAGCAGCCAGGGCGGGGTAACCGGGGAGCTGTTTTTT. Protein sequence: CASSQGGVTGELFF.